This T cell receptor beta chain was sequenced for a study of blood T cell repertoires in COVID-19. This clone appeared a single time. Generated by immunoSEQ multiplex PCR, the TCRdb table keeps only in-frame clones and is missing some. The data contain 200,000 or so clones, around nine tenths of them singletons. The germline V gene encodes CDR1 LNHNV and CDR2 YYDKDF (reference sequence). Trimming pared 0 bases from V and 7 bases from J, leaving 15 bases between. The CDR3 has 15 amino acids. The V gene is TRBV15, the J gene TRBJ1-2; D is undetermined. The sample was peripheral blood. This clonotype originated in a man aged 60-69 years with acute or convalescent COVID-19. The CDR3 loop reads CATSRDREPRGGYTF. The CDR3 DNA reads TGTGCCACCAGCAGAGACCGGGAACCCCGGGGTGGCTACACCTTC.